The T cell receptor beta chain described here comes from a study of T cell responses to AZD1222 COVID-19 vaccine listed by TCRdb under 2021. In the study overall: TCR sequencing was performed for 233 trial participants, of whom about 200 were given two doses of AZD1222 and about 25 were given two doses of MenACWY control vaccine. Trial participants were enrolled by age into 18-55, 56-69 and 70-plus year subgroups, with about 150, 27 and 61 TCR-sequenced participants respectively.

The CDR3 regions of human TCRbeta chains were subjected to immunosequencing. In the original analysis: TCRs in the repertoires were matched against a reference library of SARS-CoV-2-specific TCRs that had been generated with the MIRA antigen-specificity platform. Breadth was defined as the fraction of unique TCRs that were SARS-CoV-2-associated. Depth was defined as the fraction of total T cells that were SARS-CoV-2-associated. Using the MIRA data, each spike-specific TCR was assigned both to the spike region to which the TCR was reactive and to a CD4 or CD8 class. Log10-transformed breadth and depth values were compared by one-way ANOVA with Sidak's multiple comparisons tests. Here the immuneACCESS table is served through TCRdb, limited to in-frame sequences with V and J called. Missing clones are a known gap in these copies; in checked studies unresolved V genes cover under half, and the rest lacks a known reason. The DNA was the basis for D and trimming; V, J and clone size are from that table. Within this sample are 70,000 to 95,000 clones, with under 95% of them counted one time only. 28% of the sample is taken by the ten largest.

As regards this clone: No antigen is known for it. No much larger clone is present one base from it, and per-base qualities are unavailable.

The sample's time point label, in plain terms: about 28 days (+/-7) after the second vaccine dose. AZD1222 recipients given second doses at about 4 weeks or at about 12 weeks were pooled, since spike-specific TCR depth and breadth were not found to differ between the two schedules. Samples from vaccinated people were obtained from the UK trials COV001 and COV002, which included a single-blind randomized controlled phase 2/3 trial of AZD1222 (ChAdOx1 nCoV-19) in healthy adults. For TCRbeta chain sequencing, PBMC samples from trial participants were taken at day 0 and at day 28 after the second dose. Reading from cysteine to phenylalanine, the CDR3 counts 15 amino acids. Only CDR3 DNA remains: 45 bases, in frame from the first base. Reading the germline V gene gives CDR1 SGHVS and CDR2 FQNEAQ. Trimming costs V 8 bases and J 1 base, and their ends lie 17 bases apart. Points the paper makes about the study in general: The 56-69-year group was small, and its depth increase did not reach significance, likely because of low power. After two AZD1222 doses, spike-specific TCR breadth and depth were significantly higher than at day 0 and than in MenACWY recipients. The whole spike protein was spanned by vaccine-associated CD4 TCRs, and dominant responses were seen in regions 160-218 and 743-854. Conclusions about previously exposed vaccinees were limited because only six AZD1222 recipients were SARS-CoV-2 seropositive at baseline. No day 14 peak-response samples were available, so repertoires were characterized only after the peak T cell response. Participants were mostly white British, with more females than males. The authors suggested clonal diversity may have been underestimated. Reportedly, almost half of the unique spike-specific TCRs recognized epitopes lying outside the regions that are mutated in the B.1.351 and B.1.1.7 variants.

This clonotype was obtained from an adult who received the AZD1222 COVID-19 vaccine. The source material was peripheral blood, sampled 28 days after the second AZD1222 dose. The rearrangement joined TRBV7-8 to TRBJ1-1; TRBD1 is a weak D gene call, 6 bases matching. The CDR3 amino acid sequence is: CASHEGVVGNTEAFF. The nucleotides read TGTGCCAGCCATGAGGGGGTAGTAGGGAACACTGAAGCTTTCTTT.